This TCR beta chain derives from a study of Ad26.COV2.S vaccination and SARS-CoV-2 variants. Looking at the study overall: Once, or twice with 56 days between doses, Ad26.COV2.S was given intramuscularly.

The repertoire was sequenced with immunoSEQ multiplex PCR; TCRdb's copy has only in-frame clones and lacks some. The table includes some 350,000 clones, roughly 90% detected once. Treatment described: around 19 received Ad26.COV2.S at low or high dose, single or two shots; roughly five received placebo; per-sample allocation not given. Sampling was performed 63 days after the first vaccine or placebo injection. An 18-55-year-old adult in Boston served as donor. A remark on this clone: As yet, its antigen is unknown.

Germline-derived CDR1 and CDR2 are MNHEY and SMNVEV (reference sequence). Trimming removed 2 bases from V and 0 bases from J, with 11 bases in between. This CDR3 spans 17 amino acids. Study results and limitations: Those who received the vaccine showed greater spike-specific TCR breadth than those given placebo.

The rearrangement joins TRBV27 to TRBJ1-6; no clear D gene. The receptor's source is a person between 18 and 65 years old who received the Ad26.COV2.S COVID-19 vaccine or a placebo. The specimen comprised peripheral blood, sampled in a trial of Ad26.COV2.S vaccine versus placebo. This chain's CDR3 is CASSLRGTSSYNSPLHF. CDR3 nucleotides: TGTGCCAGCAGTTTAAGAGGAACGAGCTCCTATAATTCACCCCTCCACTTT.